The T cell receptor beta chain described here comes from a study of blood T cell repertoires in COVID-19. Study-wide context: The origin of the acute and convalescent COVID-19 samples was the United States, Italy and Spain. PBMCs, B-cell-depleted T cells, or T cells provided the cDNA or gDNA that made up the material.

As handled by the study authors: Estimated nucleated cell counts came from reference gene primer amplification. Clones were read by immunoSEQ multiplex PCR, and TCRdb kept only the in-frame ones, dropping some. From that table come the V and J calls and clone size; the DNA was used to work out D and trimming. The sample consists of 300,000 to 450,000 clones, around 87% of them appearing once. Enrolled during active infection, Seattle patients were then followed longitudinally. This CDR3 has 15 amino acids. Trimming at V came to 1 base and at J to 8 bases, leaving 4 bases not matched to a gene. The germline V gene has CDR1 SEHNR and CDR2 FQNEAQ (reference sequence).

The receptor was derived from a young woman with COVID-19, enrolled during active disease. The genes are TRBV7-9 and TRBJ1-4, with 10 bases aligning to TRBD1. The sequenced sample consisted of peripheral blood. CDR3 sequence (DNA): TGTGCCAGCAGCTTAGAGGGGACAGGGGAAGAAAAACTGTTTTTT. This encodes CASSLEGTGEEKLFF. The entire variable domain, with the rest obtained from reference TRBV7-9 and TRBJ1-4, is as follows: DTGVSQNPRHKITKRGQNVTFRCDPISEHNRLYWYRQTLGQGPEFLTYFQNEAQLEKSRLLSDRFSAERPKGSFSTLEIQRTEQGDSAMYLCASSLEGTGEEKLFFGSGTQLSVL.